The clone carrying this TCR beta chain was picked up a small number of times. This record comes from a study of blood T cell repertoires in COVID-19. V lost 0 bases, J lost 13 bases, and 12 bases lay in between. This CDR3 is 12 amino acids long. Germline CDR1 is MNHEY and CDR2 is SVGEGT. The table came from immunoSEQ multiplex PCR; TCRdb's copy has only in-frame clones and leaves some out. The sample includes more than 40,000 clones, about 87% seen only once; the top ten take 15%. The sequenced sample consisted of peripheral blood. This chain joins TRBV6-2 or TRBV6-3 and TRBJ1-2; D possibly corresponds to TRBD1 (5 bases). The source of this sequence is a human donor in a cohort sampled during active COVID-19. The CDR3 bases are TGTGCCAGCAGTTACTCGGTCCAGGGTTGCACCTTC. Translated: CASSYSVQGCTF.